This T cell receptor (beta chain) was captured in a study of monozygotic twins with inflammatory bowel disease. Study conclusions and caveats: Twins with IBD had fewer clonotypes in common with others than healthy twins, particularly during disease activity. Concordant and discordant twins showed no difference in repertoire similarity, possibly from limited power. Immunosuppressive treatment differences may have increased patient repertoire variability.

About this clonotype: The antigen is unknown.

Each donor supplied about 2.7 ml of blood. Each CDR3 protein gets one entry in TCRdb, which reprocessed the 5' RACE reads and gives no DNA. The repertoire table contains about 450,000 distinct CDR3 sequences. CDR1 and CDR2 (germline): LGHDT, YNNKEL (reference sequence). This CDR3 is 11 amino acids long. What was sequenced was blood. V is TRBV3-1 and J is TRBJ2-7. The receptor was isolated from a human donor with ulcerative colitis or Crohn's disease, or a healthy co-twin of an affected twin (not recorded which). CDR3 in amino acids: CASSQDMGQYF.